A single sample gave rise to the 10 T cell receptor beta chains below, sequenced in a study of neoadjuvant nivolumab and ipilimumab in lung cancer. Repertoires were generated with immunoSEQ multiplex PCR, while TCRdb's copy carries only in-frame clones and drops some. The sample has approximately 29,000 clones, 65% to 85% seen once. The starting material was tumor tissue, obtained after neoadjuvant nivolumab, alone or with ipilimumab, at or shortly before surgery. The receptor set was obtained from an adult with non-small cell lung cancer.

The chain links TRBV5-1 to TRBJ2-5; 9 bases line up with TRBD2. In germline, CDR1 is SGHRS, CDR2 YFSETQ. J lost 4 bases, V lost 5 bases, and 6 bases had no gene match. The CDR3 has 14 residues. The CDR3 sequence is CASSPAGGVETQYF. In nucleotides, the CDR3 is TGCGCCAGCAGTCCCGCGGGAGGGGTAGAGACCCAGTACTTC.

Points on this clone: The junction and the germline gene differ at one end; a read error may be behind it. This chain uses TRBV7-7 with TRBJ1-3; 11 positions match TRBD1. CDR3 length: 17 amino acids. Germline values: CDR1 SSHAT, CDR2 FNYEAQ (reference sequence). The CDR3 nucleotides read TGTGCTAGCAGCTCAGGACAGGGGGCTTCGGAAGGAAACACCATATATTTT. It translates to CASSSGQGASEGNTIYF.

The V call is TRBV6-6, the J call TRBJ1-2; tentative D call: TRBD1 (5 bases). The V and J ends lost 7 bases and 2 bases respectively, with 11 bases between them. This CDR3 spans 13 amino acids. Germline assignment: CDR1 MNHNY and CDR2 SVGAGI (reference sequence). For the CDR3, the DNA is TGTGCCAGCACACAGACAGACAACTATGGCTACACCTTC. It specifies CASTQTDNYGYTF.

The V call is TRBV7-9, the J call TRBJ2-3; 9 nucleotides align to TRBD2. V shed 8 bases, J shed 4 bases, and the junction held 10 bases outside the gene matches. CDR1 SEHNR and CDR2 FQNEAQ come from the germline V gene (reference sequence). The CDR3 sequence is 15 residues long. CDR3 protein: CASSAGVAGADTQYF. The CDR3 nucleotides read TGTGCCAGCTCCGCAGGCGTAGCGGGAGCAGATACGCAGTATTTT.

The chain links TRBV5-1 to TRBJ1-4, with D hard to call. Germline CDR1 reads SGHRS; CDR2 reads YFSETQ. Deletions cut 4 bases from V and 6 bases from J, with 10 bases between. This CDR3 has 13 residues. The CDR3 sequence: CASSNGGDEKLFF. DNA for the CDR3: TGCGCCAGCAGCAACGGCGGAGATGAAAAACTGTTTTTT.

Comment on this clone: The junction does not match germline at one end; this may be a read error. The V gene is TRBV20-1, the J gene TRBJ2-1; D gene ambiguous. This CDR3 has 11 amino acids. Germline CDR1 DFQATT, CDR2 SNEGSKA (reference sequence). The CDR3 sequence: CSASGPNEQFF. The CDR3, as DNA: TGCAGCGCTAGTGGGCCCAATGAGCAGTTCTTC.

The gene calls are TRBV4-1 and TRBJ2-7; 10 bases are a match to TRBD2. Germline V gene lookup returns CDR1 MGHRA and CDR2 YSYEKL. CDR3 length equals 14 residues. With 3 bases clipped from V and 2 bases from J, the junction kept 1 base outside the gene matches. This CDR3 reads CASSQLAGAYEQYF. The CDR3 coding sequence is TGCGCCAGCAGCCAGCTAGCGGGGGCCTACGAGCAGTACTTC.

This chain connects TRBV5-1 to TRBJ2-3; 9 nucleotides agree with TRBD2. The CDR3 spans 15 residues. Trimming removed 6 bases from V and 3 bases from J; junction bases left unmatched: 8. Germline V CDR1 and CDR2: SGHRS, YFSETQ. In nucleotides, the CDR3 is TGCGCCAGCATGCGGGGGGGAATACCGACAGATACGCAGTATTTT. Translated: CASMRGGIPTDTQYF.

The chain joins TRBV19 to TRBJ2-4, with D maybe TRBD2 (6 bases). The ends were cut back, 3 bases at V and 1 base at J, with 16 bases in the middle. Germline V CDR1 and CDR2: LNHDA, SQIVND (reference sequence). The CDR3 extends over 17 amino acids. The CDR3 spells CASSMFLGGFAKNIQYF. The CDR3, as DNA: TGTGCCAGTAGTATGTTCTTGGGGGGATTTGCCAAAAACATTCAGTACTTC.

Worth noting for this clone: Within the sample, other DNA sequences also encode this same CDR3. This sequence joins TRBV7-9 and TRBJ1-5, with D unclear. V was clipped by 2 bases and J by 5 bases, with 4 bases between them. This CDR3 comprises 12 residues. Germline V lookup: CDR1 SEHNR, CDR2 FQNEAQ (reference sequence). The DNA for the CDR3 is TGTGCCAGCAGCTTAATCGATCAGCCCCAGCATTTT. Translation gives CASSLIDQPQHF.